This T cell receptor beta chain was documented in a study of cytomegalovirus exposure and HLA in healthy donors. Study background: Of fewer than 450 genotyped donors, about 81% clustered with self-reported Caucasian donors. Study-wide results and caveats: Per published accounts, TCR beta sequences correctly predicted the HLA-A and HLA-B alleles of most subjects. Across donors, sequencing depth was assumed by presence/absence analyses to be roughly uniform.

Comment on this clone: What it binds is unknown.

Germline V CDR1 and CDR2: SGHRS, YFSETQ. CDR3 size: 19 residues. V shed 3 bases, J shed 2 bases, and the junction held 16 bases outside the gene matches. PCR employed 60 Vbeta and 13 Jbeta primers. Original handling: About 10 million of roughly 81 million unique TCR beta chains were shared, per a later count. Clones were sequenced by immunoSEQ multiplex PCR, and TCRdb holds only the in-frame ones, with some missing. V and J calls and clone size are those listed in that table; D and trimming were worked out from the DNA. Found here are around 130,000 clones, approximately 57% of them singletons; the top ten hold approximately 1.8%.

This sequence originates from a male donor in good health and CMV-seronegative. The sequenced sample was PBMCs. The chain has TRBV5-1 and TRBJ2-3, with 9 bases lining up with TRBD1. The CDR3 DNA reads TGCGCCAGCAGCTGGGACATCGGACAGGGGCCCTGGGACACAGATACGCAGTATTTT. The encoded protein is CASSWDIGQGPWDTDTQYF.